The clone carrying this T cell receptor beta chain was detected ten times or more. Antigen: not known. The data belong to a study of molecular identifiers for immune sequencing clone quantification. Bulk libraries came from a prior protocol with listed TCR primers. Each CDR3 protein gets one entry after TCRdb re-called the PCR reads with MiXCR. There are 300,000 to 400,000 distinct CDR3 sequences in the sample; roughly 23% occur only once, and more than 0.8% lies in the top ten. The ends were cut back, 1 base at V and 1 base at J, with 1 base in the middle. The CDR3 has 12 amino acids. Germline CDR1 LGHDT, CDR2 YNNKEL (reference sequence). Whole-study findings and limits: Clones with over 20 RNA copies captured over 98% of effector molecules but under 1% of naive ones.

This chain connects TRBV3-1 to TRBJ2-5; D unclear. The sequenced sample was naive CD8+ T cells from blood, with Jurkat cell RNA spiked in. The subset was: FACS-sorted CD8+CD4-CCR7+CD45RA+ naive T cells. The receptor was isolated from a human donor in good health. Some libraries in this study had Jurkat cell RNA spiked in. The CDR3: CASSQVQETQYF. The CDR3 region has the DNA TGTGCCAGCAGCCAAGTCCAAGAGACCCAGTACTTC.